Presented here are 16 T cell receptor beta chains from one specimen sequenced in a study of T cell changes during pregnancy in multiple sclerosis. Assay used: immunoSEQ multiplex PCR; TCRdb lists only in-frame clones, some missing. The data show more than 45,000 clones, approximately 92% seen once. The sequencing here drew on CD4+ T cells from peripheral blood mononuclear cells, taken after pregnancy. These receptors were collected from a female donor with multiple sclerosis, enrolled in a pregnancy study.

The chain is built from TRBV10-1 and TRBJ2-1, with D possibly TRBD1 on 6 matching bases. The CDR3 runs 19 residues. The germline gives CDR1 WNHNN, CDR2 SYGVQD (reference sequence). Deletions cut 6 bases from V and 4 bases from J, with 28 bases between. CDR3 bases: TGCGCCAGCAGGCCTACTGTTAAGTACAGGGTACTAAGTTACAATGAGCAGTTCTTC. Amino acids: CASRPTVKYRVLSYNEQFF.

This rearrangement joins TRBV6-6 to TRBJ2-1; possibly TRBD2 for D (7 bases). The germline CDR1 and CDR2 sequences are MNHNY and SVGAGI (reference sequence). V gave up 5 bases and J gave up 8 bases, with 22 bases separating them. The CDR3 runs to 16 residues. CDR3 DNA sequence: TGTGCCAGCAGTGCCGTGGGGGGCGGGAGTAGGGATGAGCAGTTCTTC. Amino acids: CASSAVGGGSRDEQFF.

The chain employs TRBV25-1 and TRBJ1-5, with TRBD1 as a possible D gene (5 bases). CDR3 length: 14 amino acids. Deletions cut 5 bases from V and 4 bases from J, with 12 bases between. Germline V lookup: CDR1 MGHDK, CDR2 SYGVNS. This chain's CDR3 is CASSSLRQNQPQHF. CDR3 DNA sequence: TGTGCCAGCAGTTCACTACGACAGAATCAGCCCCAGCATTTT.

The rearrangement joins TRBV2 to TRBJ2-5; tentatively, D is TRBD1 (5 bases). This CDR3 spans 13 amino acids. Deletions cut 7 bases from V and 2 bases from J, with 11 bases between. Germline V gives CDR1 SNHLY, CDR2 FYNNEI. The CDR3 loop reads CASKGNTQETQYF. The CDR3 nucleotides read TGTGCCAGCAAGGGGAACACGCAAGAGACCCAGTACTTC.

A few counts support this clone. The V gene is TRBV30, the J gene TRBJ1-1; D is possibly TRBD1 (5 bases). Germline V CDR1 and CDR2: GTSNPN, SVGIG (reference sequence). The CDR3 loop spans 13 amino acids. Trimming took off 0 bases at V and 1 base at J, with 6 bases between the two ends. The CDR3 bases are TGTGCCTGGAGTGTGCAGGGGAACACTGAAGCTTTCTTT. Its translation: CAWSVQGNTEAFF.

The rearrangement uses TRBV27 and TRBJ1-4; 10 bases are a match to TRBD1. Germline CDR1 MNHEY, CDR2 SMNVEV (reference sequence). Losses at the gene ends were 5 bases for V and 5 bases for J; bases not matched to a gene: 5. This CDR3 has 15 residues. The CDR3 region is CASSLVGQGNEKLFF. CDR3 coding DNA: TGTGCCAGCAGTCTAGTGGGACAGGGGAATGAAAAACTGTTTTTT.

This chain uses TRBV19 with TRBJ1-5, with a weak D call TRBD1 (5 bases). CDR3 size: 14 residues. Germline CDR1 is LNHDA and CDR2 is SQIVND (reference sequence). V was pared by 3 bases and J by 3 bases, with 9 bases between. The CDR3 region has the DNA TGTGCCAGTAGTATGGGGCAGCTCAATCAGCCCCAGCATTTT. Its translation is CASSMGQLNQPQHF.

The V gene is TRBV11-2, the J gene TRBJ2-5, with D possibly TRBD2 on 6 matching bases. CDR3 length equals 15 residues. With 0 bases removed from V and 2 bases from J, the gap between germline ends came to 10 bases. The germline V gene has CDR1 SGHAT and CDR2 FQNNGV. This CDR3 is CASSLDSRGQETQYF. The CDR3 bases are TGTGCCAGCAGCTTAGATTCCCGGGGGCAAGAGACCCAGTACTTC.

This chain's CDR3 is CAIRPTGDTKNNEQFF. The DNA for the CDR3 is TGTGCCATCAGGCCTACCGGGGACACAAAAAACAATGAGCAGTTCTTC. The rearrangement links TRBV10-3 to TRBJ2-1; D is perhaps TRBD1 (6 bases). There are 16 residues in the CDR3. Germline CDR1 ENHRY, CDR2 SYGVKD. Trimming took off 6 bases at V and 5 bases at J, with 20 bases between the two ends.

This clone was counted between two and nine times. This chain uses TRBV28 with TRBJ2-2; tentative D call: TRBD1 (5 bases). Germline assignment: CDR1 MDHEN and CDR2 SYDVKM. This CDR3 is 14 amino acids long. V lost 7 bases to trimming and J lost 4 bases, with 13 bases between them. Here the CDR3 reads CASNRGRVTGELFF. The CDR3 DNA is TGTGCCAGCAATCGCGGCAGGGTCACCGGGGAGCTGTTTTTT.

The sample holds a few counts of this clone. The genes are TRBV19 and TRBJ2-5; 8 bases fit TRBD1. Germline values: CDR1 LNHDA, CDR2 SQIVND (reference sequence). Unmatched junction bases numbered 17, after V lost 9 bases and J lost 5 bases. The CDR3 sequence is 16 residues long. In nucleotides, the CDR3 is TGTGCCAGCCGGGCCGAAGACAGGGGTGCGGGGGAGACCCAGTACTTC. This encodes CASRAEDRGAGETQYF.

The CDR3 sequence: CASNSGQPLVKLFF. The CDR3 nucleotides read TGTGCCAGCAACTCGGGACAACCGTTGGTAAAACTGTTTTTT. The genes are TRBV28 and TRBJ1-4; D is possibly TRBD1 (6 bases). This CDR3 spans 14 amino acids. The germline gives CDR1 MDHEN, CDR2 SYDVKM. V lost 7 bases and J lost 10, with 19 bases in between. Complete variable domain (other parts from reference TRBV28 and TRBJ1-4): DVKVTQSSRYLVKRTGEKVFLECVQDMDHENMFWYRQDPGLGLRLIYFSYDVKMKEKGDIPEGYSVSREKKERFSLILESASTNQTSMYLCASNSGQPLVKLFFGSGTQLSVL.

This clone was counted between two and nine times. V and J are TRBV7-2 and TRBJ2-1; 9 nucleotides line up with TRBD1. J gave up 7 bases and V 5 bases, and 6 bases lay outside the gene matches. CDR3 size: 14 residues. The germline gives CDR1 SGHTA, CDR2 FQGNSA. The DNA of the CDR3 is TGTGCCAGCAGCAAAGGGACAGGGTATAATGAGCAGTTCTTC. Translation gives CASSKGTGYNEQFF. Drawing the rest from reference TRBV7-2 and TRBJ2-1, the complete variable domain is GAGVSQSPSNKVTEKGKDVELRCDPISGHTALYWYRQSLGQGLEFLIYFQGNSAPDKSGLPSDRFSAERTGGSVSTLTIQRTQQEDSAVYLCASSKGTGYNEQFFGPGTRLTVL.

The CDR3 loop is CASSIGLRLDTDTQYF. The DNA of the CDR3 is TGTGCCAGTAGTATAGGCCTGCGACTCGACACAGATACGCAGTATTTT. The V call is TRBV19, the J call TRBJ2-3; D gene uncertain. The CDR3 runs to 16 residues. The V gene lost 1 base and the J gene lost 2 bases, with 13 bases spanning the gap. Germline V gene sequence: CDR1 LNHDA, CDR2 SQIVND (reference sequence).

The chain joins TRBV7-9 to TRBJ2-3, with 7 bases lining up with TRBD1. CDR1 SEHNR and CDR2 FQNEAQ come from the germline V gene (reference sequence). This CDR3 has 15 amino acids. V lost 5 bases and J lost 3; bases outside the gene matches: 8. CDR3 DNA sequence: TGTGCCAGCAGCGGACAGGCGACGGGGACAGATACGCAGTATTTT. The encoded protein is CASSGQATGTDTQYF.

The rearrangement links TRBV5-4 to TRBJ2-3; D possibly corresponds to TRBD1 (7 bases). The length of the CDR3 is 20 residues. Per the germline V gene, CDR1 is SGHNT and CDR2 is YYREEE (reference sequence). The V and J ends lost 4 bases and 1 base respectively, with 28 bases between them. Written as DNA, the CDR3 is TGTGCCAGCAGCCCATGGACTAAGCGAGGGGGTACAGGGGGCACAGATACGCAGTATTTT. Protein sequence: CASSPWTKRGGTGGTDTQYF.